Presented here are 32 T cell receptor beta chains from one specimen sequenced in a study of T cell responses to AZD1222 COVID-19 vaccine. Generated by immunoSEQ multiplex PCR, the TCRdb table keeps only in-frame clones and is missing some. The sample records 75,000 to 90,000 clones, around 83% being singletons. Sequenced material: peripheral blood, taken on day 0 of AZD1222 vaccination. Every receptor here comes from an adult in good health.

V gene TRBV5-4 combines with J gene TRBJ1-4, with D possibly TRBD1 on 6 matching bases. This CDR3 comprises 15 residues. V was trimmed by 7 bases and J by 5 bases, leaving 18 bases between them. Germline V gene lookup returns CDR1 SGHNT and CDR2 YYREEE (reference sequence). The CDR3 DNA follows: TGTGCCAGCTCCCTAGGGGGATCCCTGAATGAAAAACTGTTTTTT. This encodes CASSLGGSLNEKLFF. Using reference TRBV5-4 and TRBJ1-4 for the parts outside the CDR3, the full variable domain is ETGVTQSPTHLIKTRGQQVTLRCSSQSGHNTVSWYQQALGQGPQFIFQYYREEENGRGNFPPRFSGLQFPNYSSELNVNALELDDSALYLCASSLGGSLNEKLFFGSGTQLSVL.

This clone was observed a handful of times. A junction boundary mismatches the germline segment, possibly from a read error. The V gene is TRBV2, the J gene TRBJ1-2; D remains ambiguous. Per the germline V gene, CDR1 is SNHLY and CDR2 is FYNNEI. The CDR3 consists of 12 residues. CDR3 loop: CASSEALSDLGF. The CDR3 nucleotides are TGTGCCAGCAGTGAAGCGCTATCGGATTTGGGGTTC.

The chain is built from TRBV7-2 and TRBJ2-5, with D perhaps matching TRBD2 (6 bases). Germline-derived CDR1 and CDR2 are SGHTA and FQGNSA. This CDR3 has 15 residues. V was trimmed by 3 bases and J by 2 bases, leaving 13 bases between them. The DNA of the CDR3 is TGTGCCAGCAGCTTCGCCGGAGGGGTGCAAGAGACCCAGTACTTC. It is translated as CASSFAGGVQETQYF.

V usage is TRBV6-5 and J usage is TRBJ1-1; no reliable D call. This CDR3 comprises 13 residues. Germline CDR1 is MNHEY and CDR2 is SVGAGI. The ends were cut back, 0 bases at V and 5 bases at J, with 7 bases in the middle. CDR3 protein: CASSYSRGTEAFF. The CDR3 region has the DNA TGTGCCAGCAGTTACTCGCGGGGTACTGAAGCTTTCTTT.

The CDR3 loop reads CASRGDGLYGYTF. The CDR3 bases are TGTGCCAGCAGGGGAGACGGCCTGTATGGCTACACCTTC. The chain couples TRBV2 to TRBJ1-2; the D is unclear. Germline V gene lookup returns CDR1 SNHLY and CDR2 FYNNEI. Trimming took 6 bases from V and 5 from J, leaving 13 bases between them. The CDR3 has 13 residues.

This clone has a single count. The V gene is TRBV28, the J gene TRBJ1-2; the D gene is possibly TRBD1 (6 bases). The length of the CDR3 is 13 residues. Trimming pared 10 bases from V and 4 bases from J, leaving 16 bases between. Germline loops: CDR1 MDHEN, CDR2 SYDVKM. The CDR3 loop reads CATATGGVYGYTF. CDR3 DNA: TGTGCCACTGCGACAGGAGGAGTCTATGGCTACACCTTC.

This clone was detected a few times. The chain links TRBV4-3 to TRBJ2-3; no definite D call. This CDR3 spans 14 amino acids. The V gene's germline CDR1 is LGHNA and CDR2 YSLEER. Trimming left V 3 bases short and J 0 bases short, with 7 bases between. CDR3 residues: CASSQLGSTDTQYF. The CDR3 DNA reads as TGCGCCAGCAGCCAGCTCGGGAGCACAGATACGCAGTATTTT.

V is TRBV5-4 and J is TRBJ2-3, with D perhaps matching TRBD2 (6 bases). The CDR3 contains 16 residues. CDR1 and CDR2 from the germline V gene are SGHNT and YYREEE (reference sequence). V dropped 7 bases and J dropped 1 base, with 19 bases sitting between them. The DNA for the CDR3 is TGTGCCAGCGGCCTTTTGAGGGGCGGGGGCACAGATACGCAGTATTTT. Amino acid sequence: CASGLLRGGGTDTQYF.

The chain combines TRBV18 with TRBJ1-1, with 9 bases aligning to TRBD1. The CDR3 extends over 15 amino acids. The junction had 5 bases not matched to a gene; V was cut back by 3 bases and J by 3 bases. Germline CDR1 and CDR2: KGHSH and LQKENI. Here the CDR3 DNA reads TGTGCCAGCTCACCCAAGACAGGGGGGGACACTGAAGCTTTCTTT. Translating gives CASSPKTGGDTEAFF.

CDR3 DNA sequence: TGTGCCAGCAGTCCACATCCGGGACAGGGGGCGTTGGCTTTCTTT. The encoded protein is CASSPHPGQGALAFF. The J gene is TRBJ1-1, the V gene TRBV27, with 12 bases that match TRBD1. CDR1 is MNHEY and CDR2 is SMNVEV in the germline V gene (reference sequence). J lost 11 bases, V lost 5 bases, and 12 bases had no gene match. The CDR3 is made up of 15 amino acids.

This chain joins TRBV7-8 and TRBJ2-2, with no clear D. The germline V gene has CDR1 SGHVS and CDR2 FQNEAQ. The CDR3 contains 14 residues. Trimming left V 6 bases short and J 0 bases short, with 8 bases between. The CDR3 bases are TGTGCCAGCAGGTACAGCTCGAACACCGGGGAGCTGTTTTTT. Amino acid sequence: CASRYSSNTGELFF.

V gene TRBV5-5 combines with J gene TRBJ1-2, with TRBD1 matching 7 bases. With V trimmed by 4 bases and J by 0 bases, 9 bases remained unmatched. Germline loops: CDR1 SGHKS, CDR2 YYEKEE (reference sequence). The CDR3 has 16 amino acids. The DNA for the CDR3 is TGTGCCAGCAGCACGATACAGGGGTCGGCTAACTATGGCTACACCTTC. This translates into CASSTIQGSANYGYTF.

The chain links TRBV5-1 to TRBJ2-5, with D unclear. Germline V gives CDR1 SGHRS, CDR2 YFSETQ. V lost 3 bases, J lost 3 bases, and 12 bases lay in between. The CDR3 sequence is 14 residues long. This CDR3 is CASSSFGSEETQYF. CDR3 nucleotides: TGCGCCAGCAGCTCCTTTGGGTCCGAAGAGACCCAGTACTTC.

This chain links TRBV28 with TRBJ1-5; unclear D gene. Germline CDR1 and CDR2: MDHEN and SYDVKM. The CDR3 contains 11 residues. V was cut by 1 base and J by 9 bases, with 4 bases left in between. CDR3 coding DNA: TGTGCCAGCAGTTTATTGGGGCCCCAGCATTTT. It yields the protein CASSLLGPQHF.

CDR3 coding DNA: TGCGCCAGCAGCCAAGATGGTGGTTACAGGGACTCCTACAATGAGCAGTTCTTC. Its translation: CASSQDGGYRDSYNEQFF. The V and J genes are TRBV4-3 and TRBJ2-1, with TRBD1 as a possible D gene (6 bases). The CDR3 is made up of 18 amino acids. From germline, CDR1 is LGHNA and CDR2 YSLEER. Trimming shortened V by 0 bases and J by 0 bases, and 15 bases separated the two germline ends.

The chain links TRBV10-3 to TRBJ2-7, with TRBD2 as a possible D gene (5 bases). Trimming removed 0 bases from V and 6 bases from J, with 12 bases in between. Germline CDR1 is ENHRY and CDR2 is SYGVKD. The CDR3 loop spans 14 amino acids. The CDR3 nucleotides are TGTGCCATCAGTGAGTCGACCGCCGCGGGCGAGCAGTACTTC. This encodes CAISESTAAGEQYF.

A few counts support this clone. This chain uses TRBV5-4 with TRBJ1-2; D might be TRBD1 (6 bases). Germline CDR1 and CDR2: SGHNT and YYREEE (reference sequence). The CDR3 consists of 17 residues. Trimming left V 0 bases short and J 8 bases short, with 23 bases between. DNA of the CDR3: TGTGCCAGCAGCTTGGGTGGGACCGCAGGCAGGGGTTCAGGCTACACCTTC. Translated: CASSLGGTAGRGSGYTF.

This clone was recorded once. The chain joins TRBV7-2 to TRBJ2-7; D unresolved. The germline V gene encodes CDR1 SGHTA and CDR2 FQGNSA. V lost 5 bases to trimming and J lost 7 bases, with 9 bases between them. The CDR3 loop spans 11 amino acids. The CDR3 DNA reads TGTGCCAGCAGCCAAGAAGGGGAGCAGTACTTC. It is translated as CASSQEGEQYF.

This clone was recorded once. V and J are TRBV19 and TRBJ2-7, with 8 bases that match TRBD1. The CDR3 is 14 residues long. Germline CDR1 is LNHDA and CDR2 is SQIVND (reference sequence). The V and J ends lost 2 bases and 5 bases, in that order; junction bases with no gene match: 5. The CDR3 loop reads CASSIRTGSHEQYF. The DNA of the CDR3 is TGTGCCAGTAGTATAAGGACAGGGTCCCACGAGCAGTACTTC.

The genes are TRBV27 and TRBJ2-6; D may be TRBD1 (5 bases). CDR1 is MNHEY and CDR2 is SMNVEV in the germline V gene (reference sequence). CDR3 length equals 17 residues. V shed 4 bases and J shed 2 bases, with 15 bases lying between them. This CDR3 is CASSSSPGFPGANVLTF. Here the CDR3 DNA reads TGTGCCAGCAGTTCTTCCCCAGGGTTTCCTGGGGCCAACGTCCTGACTTTC.

The sample holds one count of this clone. The V gene is TRBV5-3, the J gene TRBJ2-1, with 9 bases lining up with TRBD2. TRBV5-3 is an open reading frame, and its role is uncertain. The CDR3 has 18 residues. The V and J ends lost 0 bases and 2 bases, in that order; junction bases with no gene match: 9. Here the CDR3 DNA reads TGTGCCAGAAGCTTGGCCCTAGCGGGGATACGCCCCTACAATGAGCAGTTCTTC. Encoded protein: CARSLALAGIRPYNEQFF.

The chain couples TRBV2 to TRBJ1-2; D not resolved. The V gene lost 5 bases and the J gene lost 8 bases, with 15 bases spanning the gap. From germline, CDR1 is SNHLY and CDR2 FYNNEI. This CDR3 comprises 13 residues. CDR3 residues: CASSLSRLLGYTF. CDR3 nucleotide sequence: TGTGCCAGCAGTCTCAGCAGGCTGCTCGGCTACACCTTC.

The chain is built from TRBV30 and TRBJ2-5; D is possibly TRBD2 (6 bases). This CDR3 comprises 21 residues. Germline values: CDR1 GTSNPN, CDR2 SVGIG (reference sequence). The V end lost 0 bases, the J end lost 2 bases, and 31 bases lay between the germline ends. This CDR3 is CAWSVGAGTHLKRWPQETQYF. CDR3 in DNA: TGTGCCTGGAGTGTAGGTGCGGGGACCCACTTGAAGAGGTGGCCGCAAGAGACCCAGTACTTC. Full variable domain (remainder filled in from reference TRBV30 and TRBJ2-5): SQTIHQWPATLVQPVGSPLSLECTVEGTSNPNLYWYRQAAGRGLQLLFYSVGIGQISSEVPQNLSASRPQDRQFILSSKKLLLSDSGFYLCAWSVGAGTHLKRWPQETQYFGPGTRLLVL.

This clone was counted between two and nine times. J is TRBJ2-1 and V is TRBV24-1; TRBD2 matches at 7 bases. The CDR3 extends over 14 amino acids. V trimming: 9 bases; J trimming: 0 bases; junction bases outside the gene matches: 4. CDR1 and CDR2 from the germline V gene are KGHDR and SFDVKD. The CDR3 coding sequence is TGTGCCACCGGGGGGGGGAGCTCCTACAATGAGCAGTTCTTC. Protein product: CATGGGSSYNEQFF.

This clone was recorded a few times. This rearrangement joins TRBV30 to TRBJ1-1; no clear D. V was cut by 2 bases and J by 0 bases, with 10 bases left in between. The germline gives CDR1 GTSNPN, CDR2 SVGIG (reference sequence). This CDR3 is built from 14 residues. CDR3 sequence (DNA): TGTGCCTGGAGTTCTGGCTACGTGAACACTGAAGCTTTCTTT. It translates to CAWSSGYVNTEAFF.

This chain joins TRBV5-1 and TRBJ1-4; 10 bases align to TRBD1. The CDR3 extends over 14 amino acids. Per germline, CDR1 SGHRS and CDR2 YFSETQ. Trimming cost V 2 bases and J 6 bases; bases outside gene matches: 1. The CDR3 DNA follows: TGCGCCAGCAGCTTCGGACAGGGGGATGAAAAACTGTTTTTT. It yields the protein CASSFGQGDEKLFF.

The V call is TRBV28, the J call TRBJ1-6; D is perhaps TRBD1 (6 bases). The germline gives CDR1 MDHEN, CDR2 SYDVKM. V was shortened by 3 bases and J by 9 bases, with 6 bases between the two germline ends. This CDR3 has 12 residues. CDR3 in DNA: TGTGCCAGCAGTTTGACAGGTTCACCCCTCCACTTT. Residues: CASSLTGSPLHF.

V and J are TRBV7-2 and TRBJ2-7; 9 bases align to TRBD1. The CDR3 totals 18 residues. The germline CDR1 and CDR2 sequences are SGHTA and FQGNSA. J lost 3 bases, V lost 1 base, and 13 bases had no gene match. This chain's CDR3 is CASSLGVSGRTGDYEQYF. CDR3 DNA: TGTGCCAGCAGCTTAGGGGTTTCGGGTAGGACAGGGGACTACGAGCAGTACTTC.

This clone was seen just once. V is TRBV7-6 and J is TRBJ2-5; a possible D gene is TRBD1 (5 bases). V shed 4 bases and J shed 4 bases, with 25 bases lying between them. Germline V gene sequence: CDR1 SGHVS, CDR2 FNYEAQ. This CDR3 region has 18 residues. CDR3 nucleotides: TGTGCCAGCAGCTCCCCGGGCCTCAGGGTTCTGAACCTAGAGACCCAGTACTTC. It yields the protein CASSSPGLRVLNLETQYF.

V is TRBV3-1 (or the pseudogene TRBV3-2) and J is TRBJ1-2; possibly TRBD1 for D (5 bases). The ends were cut back, 4 bases at V and 7 bases at J, with 22 bases in the middle. This CDR3 spans 16 amino acids. Germline V lookup: CDR1 LGHDT, CDR2 YNNKEL (reference sequence). The CDR3 is CASSPHVGGRLGGYTF. The CDR3 DNA reads as TGTGCCAGCAGCCCCCACGTGGGGGGTAGGTTAGGTGGCTACACCTTC.

The chain has TRBV15 and TRBJ2-5; 8 bases are shared with TRBD1. This CDR3 contains 14 residues. CDR1 is LNHNV and CDR2 is YYDKDF in the germline V gene (reference sequence). V lost 5 bases, J lost 7 bases, and 9 bases stayed unmatched. The CDR3 sequence: CATSVGQGLGTQYF. In DNA, the CDR3 is TGTGCCACCAGCGTCGGACAGGGTTTGGGGACCCAGTACTTC.

The sample holds one count of this clone. The chain combines TRBV2 with TRBJ1-1, with a tentative D call TRBD1 (6 bases). The CDR3 is made up of 13 amino acids. Trimming stripped 5 bases from V and 4 bases from J, with 11 bases between. Germline V gives CDR1 SNHLY, CDR2 FYNNEI. The CDR3, as DNA: TGTGCCAGCAGTAGTGACAGGTCCACTGAAGCTTTCTTT. Its protein product is CASSSDRSTEAFF. Looking up the rest from reference TRBV2 and TRBJ1-1 gives the full variable domain: EPEVTQTPSHQVTQMGQEVILRCVPISNHLYFYWYRQILGQKVEFLVSFYNNEISEKSEIFDDQFSVERPDGSNFTLKIRSTKLEDSAMYFCASSSDRSTEAFFGQGTRLTVV.